The 3 T cell receptor beta chains in this list originate from one sample, sequenced in a study of glioma-infiltrating T cells. The iRepertoire nested amplicon-rescue multiplex PCR amplified TCR alpha and beta CDR3s from RNA. TCRdb redid the calling of the multiplex PCR reads with MiXCR, one entry per CDR3 protein. This sample carries about 89,000 distinct CDR3 sequences, 20% to 25% of them seen once, and the ten largest clones take 6.7%. The sample was glioma tissue, nonneoplastic brain tissue, or PBMCs (not recorded which). These receptors were taken from a human donor with low-grade glioma or glioblastoma, undergoing nonglioma brain surgery, or in good health (not recorded which).

V usage is TRBV4-2 and J usage is TRBJ2-5, with D perhaps TRBD1 (6 bases). There are 15 residues in the CDR3. From germline, CDR1 is LGHNA and CDR2 YNFKEQ. V was pared by 4 bases and J by 2 bases, with 14 bases between. DNA of the CDR3: TGTGCCAGCAGCCGAACAAGACAGGTTCAAGAGACCCAGTACTTC. As protein: CASSRTRQVQETQYF.

Only a few counts were recorded for this clonotype. The V gene is TRBV18, the J gene TRBJ2-5; no firm D call. Trimming pared 5 bases from V and 0 bases from J, leaving 10 bases between. Per germline, CDR1 KGHSH and CDR2 LQKENI. This CDR3 comprises 14 residues. DNA for the CDR3: TGTGCCAGCTCAGAACACAGAAACCAAGAGACCCAGTACTTC. Residues: CASSEHRNQETQYF.

As to this clonotype: A read error may explain this, as a much larger clone is one base away. J is TRBJ2-1 and V is TRBV2; 9 positions match TRBD1. The germline gives CDR1 SNHLY, CDR2 FYNNEI. The CDR3 spans 15 residues. The CDR3, as DNA: TGTGCCAGCAGGTCCGGGACAGGGAATTACAATGAGCAGCTCTTC. Translated: CASRSGTGNYNEQLF.